Sequencing of this T cell receptor (beta chain) was carried out in a study of shared clonotypes between healthy human individuals. Study at large: Donors had three CD4 naive, three CD4 memory, two CD8 naive and one CD8 memory plate apiece.

Germline V gives CDR1 SGHRS, CDR2 YFSETQ. The V gene end was trimmed by 0 bases and the J gene end by 3 bases; junction bases not matched to a gene: 7. The CDR3 runs to 16 residues. Assay: immunoSEQ multiplex PCR; the TCRdb copy retains only in-frame clones and omits some. The sample contains about 2.4 million clones, over 85% of which appear only once. The source of this sequence is a man younger than 35 in good health. Some clones in this sample may be carry-over from other donors' samples. The sequenced sample consisted of naive CD4+ T cells from PBMCs. Subset here: CD45RA+ positively selected. V gene TRBV5-1 combines with J gene TRBJ2-5; 8 bases map to TRBD1. CDR3 nucleotides: TGCGCCAGCAGCTTGGGCCAACGGACAGGGAAAGAGACCCAGTACTTC. It translates to CASSLGQRTGKETQYF.